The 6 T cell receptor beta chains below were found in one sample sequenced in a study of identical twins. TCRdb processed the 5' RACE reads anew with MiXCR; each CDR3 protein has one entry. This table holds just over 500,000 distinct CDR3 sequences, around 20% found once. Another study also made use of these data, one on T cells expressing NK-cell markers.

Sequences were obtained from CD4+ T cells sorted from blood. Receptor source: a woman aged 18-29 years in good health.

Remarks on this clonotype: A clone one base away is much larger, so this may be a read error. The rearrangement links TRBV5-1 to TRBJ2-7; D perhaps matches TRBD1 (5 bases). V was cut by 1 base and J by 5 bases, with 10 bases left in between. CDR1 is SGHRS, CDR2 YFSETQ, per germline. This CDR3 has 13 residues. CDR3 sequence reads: CASSLQGTHEQYF. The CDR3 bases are TGCGCCAGCAGCTTGCAGGGAACCCACGAGCAGTACTTC.

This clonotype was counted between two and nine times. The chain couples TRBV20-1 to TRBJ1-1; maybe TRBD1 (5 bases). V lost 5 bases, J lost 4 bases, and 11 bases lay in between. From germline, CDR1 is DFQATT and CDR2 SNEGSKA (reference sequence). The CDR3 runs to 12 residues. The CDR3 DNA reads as TGCAGTGCTCTTAGACAGACCACTGAAGCTTTCTTT. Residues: CSALRQTTEAFF.

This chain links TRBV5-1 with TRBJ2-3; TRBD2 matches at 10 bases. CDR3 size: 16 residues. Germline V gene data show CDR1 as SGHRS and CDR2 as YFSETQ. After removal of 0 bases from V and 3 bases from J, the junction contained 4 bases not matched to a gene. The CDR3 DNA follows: TGCGCCAGCAGCTTGGAAGCGGGGGGGCTGACAGATACGCAGTATTTT. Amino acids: CASSLEAGGLTDTQYF. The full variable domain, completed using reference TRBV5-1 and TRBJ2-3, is KAGVTQTPRYLIKTRGQQVTLSCSPISGHRSVSWYQQTPGQGLQFLFEYFSETQRNKGNFPGRFSGRQFSNSRSEMNVSTLELGDSALYLCASSLEAGGLTDTQYFGPGTRLTVL.

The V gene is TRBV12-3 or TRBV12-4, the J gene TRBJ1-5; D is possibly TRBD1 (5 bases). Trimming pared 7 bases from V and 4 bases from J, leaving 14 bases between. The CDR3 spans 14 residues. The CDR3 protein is CASTDSESNQPQHF. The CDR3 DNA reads TGTGCCAGCACCGACAGTGAGAGTAATCAGCCCCAGCATTTT.

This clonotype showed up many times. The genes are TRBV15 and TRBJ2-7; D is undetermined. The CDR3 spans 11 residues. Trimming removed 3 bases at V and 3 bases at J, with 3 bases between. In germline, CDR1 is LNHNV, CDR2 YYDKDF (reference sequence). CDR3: CATSSYYEQYF. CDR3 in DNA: TGTGCCACCAGCAGCTACTACGAGCAGTACTTC.

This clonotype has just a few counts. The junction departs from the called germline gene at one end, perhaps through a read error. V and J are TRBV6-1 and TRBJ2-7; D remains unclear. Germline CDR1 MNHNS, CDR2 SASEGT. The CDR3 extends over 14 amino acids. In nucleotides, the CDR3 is TGTGCCAGCAGTAAAGCGACCCCCAACTACGAGCAGTACTTC. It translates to CASSKATPNYEQYF.